The rows below give T cell receptor beta chains drawn from one sample of a study of technical replicates of blood from a handful of donors. Clones were read by immunoSEQ multiplex PCR, and TCRdb kept only the in-frame ones, dropping some. Among tens of thousands of clones listed, approximately 86% were seen once. Specimen: PBMCs. These receptor sequences come from a human donor in good health. Some clones in this sample may be carry-over from other donors' samples. The CDR3 runs from the conserved cysteine through the conserved F or W. A D gene is named only where the DNA matches it firmly. The size entry is marked missing in some rows and otherwise reads once, few, many or a size class.

size: few
D: -
J: TRBJ1-6
V: TRBV30
CDR3: CAWSVLSGRNSPLHF
DNA: TGTGCCTGGAGTGTACTATCGGGGAGAAATTCACCCCTCCACTTT

size: once
D: -
J: TRBJ2-5
V: TRBV9
CDR3: CASSVGRSQETQYF
DNA: TGTGCCAGCAGCGTAGGGCGGTCCCAAGAGACCCAGTACTTC

size: -
D: TRBD1
J: TRBJ1-4
V: TRBV7-3
CDR3: CASSLAGQGGEKLFF
DNA: TGTGCCAGCAGCTTAGCGGGACAGGGGGGTGAAAAACTGTTTTTT

size: -
D: -
J: TRBJ1-6
V: TRBV10-3
CDR3: CAIGQRNSPLHF
DNA: TGTGCCATCGGGCAGAGAAATTCACCCCTCCACTTT

size: -
D: -
J: TRBJ1-6
V: TRBV5-4
CDR3: CASSLGVNNSPLHF
DNA: TGTGCCAGCAGCTTGGGCGTGAATAATTCACCCCTCCACTTT

size: -
D: -
J: TRBJ2-7
V: TRBV6-1
CDR3: CASSESRYEQYF
DNA: TGTGCCAGCAGTGAAAGCAGGTACGAGCAGTACTTC

size: -
D: -
J: TRBJ2-5
V: TRBV18
CDR3: CASSPQSNRAETQYF
DNA: TGTGCCAGCTCACCACAATCGAACAGGGCGGAGACCCAGTACTTC

size: -
D: -
J: TRBJ2-2
V: TRBV7-9
CDR3: CASSPSARPRGTGELFF
DNA: TGTGCCAGCAGCCCCTCGGCACGGCCCAGAGGAACCGGGGAGCTGTTTTTT

size: -
D: TRBD1
J: TRBJ1-2
V: TRBV15
CDR3: CATSSRGGRANYGYTF
DNA: TGTGCCACCAGCTCGCGAGGGGGCCGAGCTAACTATGGCTACACCTTC

size: once
D: -
J: TRBJ2-2
V: TRBV11-3
CDR3: CATRSSQSNTGELFF
DNA: TGTGCCACCCGTAGCTCGCAGTCGAACACCGGGGAGCTGTTTTTT

size: -
D: TRBD1
J: TRBJ1-2
V: TRBV4-1
CDR3: CASSQEGRSGQGAKGYTF
DNA: TGCGCCAGCAGCCAAGAGGGAAGGTCTGGCCAGGGGGCTAAGGGCTACACCTTC

size: -
D: -
J: TRBJ1-4
V: TRBV5-1
CDR3: CASSRGTSPTNEKLFF
DNA: TGCGCCAGCAGCAGAGGGACATCTCCAACTAATGAAAAACTGTTTTTT

size: once
D: -
J: TRBJ2-5
V: TRBV9
CDR3: CASSVGWAGETQYF
DNA: TGTGCCAGCAGCGTAGGCTGGGCGGGGGAGACCCAGTACTTC

size: -
D: TRBD2
J: TRBJ2-1
V: TRBV7-2
CDR3: CASSLAGTSGARDEQFF
DNA: TGTGCCAGCAGCTTAGCAGGGACTAGCGGGGCCAGGGATGAGCAGTTCTTC

size: -
D: TRBD1
J: TRBJ2-3
V: TRBV11-3
CDR3: CASSLGSTGADTQYF
DNA: TGTGCCAGCAGCTTAGGATCCACAGGGGCAGATACGCAGTATTTT

size: -
D: -
J: TRBJ2-3
V: TRBV6-5
CDR3: CASSYASATDTQYF
DNA: TGTGCCAGCAGTTACGCTAGCGCTACAGATACGCAGTATTTT

size: -
D: -
J: TRBJ1-1
V: TRBV6-6
CDR3: CASALGGAGRDTEAFF
DNA: TGTGCCAGTGCACTCGGGGGGGCGGGTAGGGACACTGAAGCTTTCTTT

size: -
D: -
J: TRBJ2-3
V: TRBV13
CDR3: CASSARVTDTQYF
DNA: TGTGCCAGCAGCGCACGGGTAACAGATACGCAGTATTTT

size: -
D: TRBD2
J: TRBJ2-3
V: TRBV18
CDR3: CASSVVAGGADTQYF
DNA: TGTGCCAGCTCAGTAGTAGCGGGAGGAGCAGATACGCAGTATTTT

size: -
D: TRBD1
J: TRBJ2-1
V: TRBV7-3
CDR3: CASSPSQGAAYNEQFF
DNA: TGTGCCAGCAGCCCCTCCCAGGGGGCCGCCTACAATGAGCAGTTCTTC

size: -
D: TRBD1
J: TRBJ2-6
V: TRBV5-4
CDR3: CASSSGQGGGANVLTF
DNA: TGTGCCAGCAGCAGCGGACAGGGCGGTGGGGCCAACGTCCTGACTTTC

size: -
D: -
J: TRBJ2-7
V: TRBV4-3
CDR3: CASSPGQHYEQYF
DNA: TGCGCCAGCAGCCCCGGACAGCACTACGAGCAGTACTTC

size: -
D: -
J: TRBJ1-2
V: TRBV5-1
CDR3: CASSLTDYGYTF
DNA: TGCGCCAGCAGCTTGACGGACTATGGCTACACCTTC

size: -
D: -
J: TRBJ1-5
V: TRBV7-2
CDR3: CASSLQGNQPQHF
DNA: TGTGCCAGCAGCTTACAGGGGAATCAGCCCCAGCATTTT

size: -
D: -
J: TRBJ2-7
V: TRBV7-2
CDR3: CASSLELGGISLRSHEQYF
DNA: TGTGCCAGCAGCTTAGAGCTTGGGGGGATTAGTCTGAGGAGTCACGAGCAGTACTTC

size: -
D: -
J: TRBJ2-1
V: TRBV10-1
CDR3: CASSAQGYNEQFF
DNA: TGCGCCAGCAGTGCCCAGGGTTACAATGAGCAGTTCTTC

size: -
D: -
J: TRBJ2-2
V: TRBV6-5
CDR3: CASSQGTENTGELFF
DNA: TGTGCCAGCAGTCAAGGGACTGAGAACACCGGGGAGCTGTTTTTT

size: -
D: TRBD1
J: TRBJ2-3
V: TRBV13
CDR3: CASSPGQGTDTQYF
DNA: TGTGCCAGCAGCCCCGGACAGGGAACAGATACGCAGTATTTT

size: -
D: -
J: TRBJ2-1
V: TRBV7-2
CDR3: CASLADYSYNEQFF
DNA: TGTGCCAGTCTAGCAGACTACTCCTACAATGAGCAGTTCTTC

size: -
D: TRBD2
J: TRBJ2-3
V: TRBV30
CDR3: CAWSTGSGNTDTQYF
DNA: TGTGCCTGGAGTACGGGTAGCGGGAACACAGATACGCAGTATTTT

size: -
D: TRBD2
J: TRBJ2-1
V: TRBV11-2
CDR3: CASSHSGSRYNEQFF
DNA: TGTGCCAGCAGCCATAGCGGGAGTCGATACAATGAGCAGTTCTTC

size: once
D: TRBD1
J: TRBJ2-1
V: TRBV9
CDR3: CASSEHRGYDEQFF
DNA: TGTGCCAGCAGCGAACACAGGGGATACGATGAGCAGTTCTTC

size: -
D: TRBD2
J: TRBJ2-7
V: TRBV13
CDR3: CASSSTGVAGGPSSYEQYF
DNA: TGTGCCAGCAGCTCGACGGGAGTCGCGGGGGGGCCAAGCTCCTACGAGCAGTACTTC

size: -
D: -
J: TRBJ2-1
V: TRBV7-3
CDR3: CASSLNGGSYNEQFF
DNA: TGTGCCAGCAGCTTAAACGGGGGCTCCTACAATGAGCAGTTCTTC

size: -
D: TRBD2
J: TRBJ2-1
V: TRBV27
CDR3: CASSFGLAGEQFF
DNA: TGTGCCAGCAGCTTCGGACTAGCGGGCGAGCAGTTCTTC

size: -
D: -
J: TRBJ2-3
V: TRBV7-2
CDR3: CASSLVGVNTQYF
DNA: TGTGCCAGCAGCTTAGTAGGGGTAAATACGCAGTATTTT

size: -
D: TRBD2
J: TRBJ2-3
V: TRBV6-5
CDR3: CASGTGRSDTQYF
DNA: TGTGCCAGCGGGACCGGGAGGTCAGATACGCAGTATTTT

size: -
D: -
J: TRBJ2-7
V: TRBV6-5
CDR3: CASSQSSQNYEQYF
DNA: TGTGCCAGCAGTCAATCAAGTCAGAACTACGAGCAGTACTTC

size: -
D: -
J: TRBJ2-3
V: TRBV6-1
CDR3: CASSEEGQGGQTQYF
DNA: TGTGCCAGCAGTGAAGAAGGGCAGGGGGGACAGACGCAGTATTTT

size: -
D: -
J: TRBJ2-5
V: TRBV7-9
CDR3: CASSVYGEETQYF
DNA: TGTGCCAGCAGCGTTTACGGGGAGGAGACCCAGTACTTC

size: -
D: -
J: TRBJ1-4
V: TRBV5-1
CDR3: CASSSGTWNDKLFF
DNA: TGCGCCAGCAGCTCCGGGACATGGAATGACAAACTGTTTTTT

size: -
D: -
J: TRBJ2-5
V: TRBV27
CDR3: CASSYREQETQYF
DNA: TGTGCCAGCAGTTACAGGGAACAAGAGACCCAGTACTTC

size: -
D: -
J: TRBJ2-1
V: TRBV25-1
CDR3: CASSGYGEQFF
DNA: TGTGCCAGCAGTGGGTACGGGGAGCAGTTCTTC

size: -
D: -
J: TRBJ2-7
V: TRBV5-6
CDR3: CASSVDSYEQYF
DNA: TGTGCCAGCAGCGTGGACTCGTACGAGCAGTACTTC